These T cell receptor beta chains were read from a single sample in a study of blood T cells in healthy people across ages. One entry per CDR3 protein results from TCRdb running MiXCR on the 5' RACE reads. In the table there are more than 900,000 distinct CDR3 sequences, almost 25% of which are singletons. These same records also appear under a second study, on T cells of mothers and their children.

Sequenced sample: blood. The receptors stem from a girl aged 2-10 years in good health. CDR3s include the opening cysteine and the closing phenylalanine or tryptophan. D genes are given only for firm matches. The size of a clone is reported for some rows only, either as once, few or many, or as a class for expanded clones.

>.|.|TRBJ1-2|TRBV5-1
TGCGCCAGCAGCCCTGGGGGTATTAGCTATGGCTACACCTTC
CASSPGGISYGYTF
>.|.|TRBJ2-7|TRBV25-1
TGTGCCAGCAGTGAAGGGGCAGGGCATGGGTTTTTCGGCTACGAGCAGTACTTC
CASSEGAGHGFFGYEQYF
>.|.|TRBJ1-2|TRBV7-2
TGTGCCAGCAGCCCAAGAATCGGCCCATTCTTCCCTTATGGCTACACCTTC
CASSPRIGPFFPYGYTF
>few|.|TRBJ1-4|TRBV5-1
TGCGCCAGCAGCTTGGATGGGGGGCGTAAGGAAAAACTGTTTTTT
CASSLDGGRKEKLFF
>few|.|TRBJ2-5|TRBV2
TGTGCCAGCACCATCATCGAGACCCAGTACTTC
CASTIIETQYF
>.|TRBD2|TRBJ2-2|TRBV20-1
TGCAGTGCTAGAGATTTGGGGGGGTTGAACACCGGGGAGCTGTTTTTT
CSARDLGGLNTGELFF
>.|.|TRBJ2-3|TRBV12-3/TRBV12-4
TGTGCCAGCAGTTTTGAGGTGGCGCCCACGCAGTATTTT
CASSFEVAPTQYF
>once|TRBD2|TRBJ2-3|TRBV7-8
TGTGCCAGCAGCTTTCACCTAGCGGGGGAGATTTTGCCGCAGTATTTT
CASSFHLAGEILPQYF
>few|.|TRBJ2-5|TRBV10-3
TGTGCCACCATGGAGCTGGGGGACCAAGAGACCCAGTACTTC
CATMELGDQETQYF
>few|.|TRBJ1-2|TRBV5-1
TGCGCCAGCAGCCCACAAGGGCCTGACTATGGCTACACCTTC
CASSPQGPDYGYTF
>few|.|TRBJ1-1|TRBV11-3
TGTGCCAGCAGCTTTGCAGTGAGGGGGGTTGAAGCTTTCTTT
CASSFAVRGVEAFF
>.|TRBD2|TRBJ2-3|TRBV9
TGTGCCAGCAGCGTAGATGCAGGACTAGGAGGAGATACGCAGTATTTT
CASSVDAGLGGDTQYF
>few|.|TRBJ2-3|TRBV11-2
TGTGCCAGCAGCTTAGATTCCGTCGGCGGGGTGAGAGATACGCAGTATTTT
CASSLDSVGGVRDTQYF
>.|.|TRBJ2-1|TRBV5-1
TGCGCCAGCAGCTTGTCTGGAGGATGGGACAATGAGCAGTTCTTC
CASSLSGGWDNEQFF
>few|TRBD2|TRBJ2-7|TRBV20-1
TGCAGTGCTCCTGCGACTAGCGGGCTTTACGAGCAGTACTTC
CSAPATSGLYEQYF
>.|.|TRBJ1-2|TRBV29-1
TGCAGCGTTGAATTCGACTCGCGCTATGGCTACACCTTC
CSVEFDSRYGYTF
>many|.|TRBJ2-2|TRBV12-3/TRBV12-4
TGTGCCAGCAGTTTTTGGGCCGGGGAGCTGTTTTTT
CASSFWAGELFF
>.|TRBD1|TRBJ1-1|TRBV5-1
TGCGCCAGCCGATTACAAGGACAGGTCGTTACTGAAGCTTTCTTT
CASRLQGQVVTEAFF
>.|TRBD2|TRBJ2-3|TRBV7-2
TGTGCCAGCAGCTTAGTCTCAGTAGCGGGTCCCACAGATACGCAGTATTTT
CASSLVSVAGPTDTQYF
>.|.|TRBJ1-1|TRBV18
TGTGCCAGCTCACCGGTGGCGGGAACCAACACTGAAGCTTTCTTT
CASSPVAGTNTEAFF
>.|TRBD2|TRBJ2-7|TRBV29-1
TGCAGCGTTGAAGTAGCGGCTAGCGGGTCCTACGAGCAGTACTTC
CSVEVAASGSYEQYF
>few|TRBD2|TRBJ2-3|TRBV9
TGTGCCAGCAGCGTAGTTGGTAGCGGGAGCACAGATACGCAGTATTTT
CASSVVGSGSTDTQYF
>once|.|TRBJ2-1|TRBV7-8
TGTGCCAGCAGCTTAATGTATGAGCAGTTCTTC
CASSLMYEQFF
>.|.|TRBJ1-4|TRBV7-3
TGTGCCAGCAGCTTAACGGTCGTTAATGAAAAACTGTTTTTT
CASSLTVVNEKLFF
>many|TRBD1|TRBJ2-7|TRBV6-5
TGTGCCAGCAGCCCCTTACAGGGGTACGAGCAGTACTTC
CASSPLQGYEQYF
>.|.|TRBJ2-3|TRBV6-6
TGTGCCAGCAGTTACAGTGGGGTGGTGACAGATACGCAGTATTTT
CASSYSGVVTDTQYF
>.|TRBD1|TRBJ1-2|TRBV6-6
TGCGCCAGCAGTTACGGCGGGACAGGGGGAGATGGCTACACCTTC
CASSYGGTGGDGYTF
>few|.|TRBJ1-4|TRBV12-3/TRBV12-4
TGTGCCAGCAGTTCGGGACCCCCGGATGAAAAACTGTTTTTT
CASSSGPPDEKLFF
>.|TRBD2|TRBJ2-1|TRBV6-4
TGTGCCAGCAGTGGGCTAGCGGGACGCGATGAGCAGTTCTTC
CASSGLAGRDEQFF
>few|.|TRBJ2-2|TRBV29-1
TGCAGCGTGCCTCGACAGGGAGGAGGCACCGGGGAGCTGTTTTTT
CSVPRQGGGTGELFF
>.|.|TRBJ2-2|TRBV12-3/TRBV12-4
TGTGCCAGCAGTTTATACGGGGGAAATACCGGGGAGCTGTTTTTT
CASSLYGGNTGELFF
>few|TRBD1|TRBJ1-1|TRBV6-5
TGTGCCAGCCGGACAGGGGAGAACACTGAAGCTTTCTTT
CASRTGENTEAFF
>.|.|TRBJ2-3|TRBV7-9
TGTGCCAGCAGCTCCTCCGAAAATGAGGCCACAGATACGCAGTATTTT
CASSSSENEATDTQYF
>.|TRBD2|TRBJ2-1|TRBV20-1
TGCAGTGCTAGAGACGGGGCGGGGGATGAGCAGTTCTTC
CSARDGAGDEQFF
>few|.|TRBJ2-5|TRBV7-9
TGTGCCAGCAGCTCAGAAGGGCCAGAGACCCAGTACTTC
CASSSEGPETQYF
>few|.|TRBJ1-2|TRBV20-1
TGCAGTGCTTCACTCGATGGGGACTATGGCTACACCTTC
CSASLDGDYGYTF
>few|TRBD1|TRBJ1-1|TRBV7-3
TGTGCCAGCAGCCCCGGGGGGGCAGGGGGCGGTAACACTGAAGCTTTCTTT
CASSPGGAGGGNTEAFF
>.|.|TRBJ2-3|TRBV19
TGTGCCAGTAGTATGTACAAGGGGGGTCTTTCTCTGGATACGCAGTATTTT
CASSMYKGGLSLDTQYF
>.|.|TRBJ1-2|TRBV4-3
TGCGCCAGCAGCCAAGATTCGGGGGGTGGCTACACCTTC
CASSQDSGGGYTF
>.|.|TRBJ2-7|TRBV27
TGTGCCAGCATCATCTACGAGCAGTACTTC
CASIIYEQYF
>few|.|TRBJ1-1|TRBV4-3
TGCGCCAGCAGCCAAGATCGGGGGATGAACACTGAAGCTTTCTTT
CASSQDRGMNTEAFF
>few|.|TRBJ1-2|TRBV10-3
TGTGCCATTCGGACAGAAGGAGCCTATGGCTACACCTTC
CAIRTEGAYGYTF
>.|.|TRBJ1-2|TRBV6-1
TGTGCCAGCAGTGAAGCGGATGAGAACTATGGCTACACCTTC
CASSEADENYGYTF
>.|TRBD1|TRBJ2-7|TRBV28
TGTGCCAGCAGCCTACCGGGACAGGCCCCTCTCGAGCAGTACTTC
CASSLPGQAPLEQYF
>few|.|TRBJ2-7|TRBV6-5
TGTGCCAGCCGGCAGAGGGGACTCCCGACCTACGAGCAGTACTTC
CASRQRGLPTYEQYF
>.|.|TRBJ2-7|TRBV27
TGTGCCAGCATCGCGAGCGGTACTTACGAGCAGTACTTC
CASIASGTYEQYF
>few|.|TRBJ1-5|TRBV25-1
TGTGCCAGCAGCCCGGGGGCATTTAATCAGCCCCAGCATTTT
CASSPGAFNQPQHF
>few|.|TRBJ2-4|TRBV29-1
TGCAGCGTTCAACAGGGAAACATTCAGTACTTC
CSVQQGNIQYF
>.|.|TRBJ2-2|TRBV3-1
TGTGCCAGCAGCCATTCTGCCGGGACCTCGAACACCGGGGAGCTGTTTTTT
CASSHSAGTSNTGELFF
>few|TRBD1|TRBJ2-7|TRBV6-5
TGTGCCAGCAGTTATGGGACAGGGCACTACGAGCAGTACTTC
CASSYGTGHYEQYF
>.|.|TRBJ2-5|TRBV7-3
TGTGCCAGTGCCCTCGGAGGGGCAGGGGGTGAGACCCAGTACTTC
CASALGGAGGETQYF
>.|.|TRBJ1-4|TRBV12-3/TRBV12-4
TGTGCCAGCAGTTTGGGCTGGGCAACTAATGAAAAACTGTTTTTT
CASSLGWATNEKLFF
>.|.|TRBJ2-3|TRBV6-2/TRBV6-3
TGTGCCGGTTCCCTCACTCAGAGGGATACGCAGTATTTT
CAGSLTQRDTQYF